Listed below are T cell receptor beta chains from one sample, sequenced in a study of T cell repertoires in cytomegalovirus infection. In TCRdb, the reads were re-called with MiXCR into one record per CDR3 protein. The repertoire holds about 250,000 distinct CDR3 sequences, with 12% as singletons. Sequences were obtained from PBMCs. These receptors were obtained from a human donor in good health (CMV status not recorded). Some clones in this sample may be carry-over from other donors' samples. Each CDR3 is given with its conserved first and last residue. The order of the fields is clone size, V gene, D gene, J gene, CDR3 DNA, CDR3 protein. A D gene is named only where the DNA matches it firmly. Clone size appears in some rows only: once, few, many, or a class for an expanded clone.

>many|TRBV7-2|NA|TRBJ1-1
TGTGCCAGCAGCTACGACAGTGCCCCCACTGAAGCTTTCTTT
CASSYDSAPTEAFF
>many|TRBV12-3/TRBV12-4|TRBD1|TRBJ1-6
TGTGCCAGCAGTCGTACCCCTCGACAGGGCAGTTCACCCCTCCACTTT
CASSRTPRQGSSPLHF
>few|TRBV6-2/TRBV6-3|NA|TRBJ1-1
TGTGCCAGCAGCCGGACACTTGGTGAAGCTTTCTTT
CASSRTLGEAFF
>many|TRBV27|NA|TRBJ2-7
TGTGCCAGCAGTTTATCTCCCTTCCTTAGGCGCGAGCAGTACTTC
CASSLSPFLRREQYF
>many|TRBV7-3|TRBD1|TRBJ2-1
TGTGCCAGCAGCTTAATTTCCGGACAGGGGCGCTACAATGAGCAGTTCTTC
CASSLISGQGRYNEQFF
>many|TRBV19|NA|TRBJ1-2
TGTGCCAGTAGTATTGGTGCAGACCTTGGCCTTTATGGCTACACCTTC
CASSIGADLGLYGYTF
>few|TRBV9|NA|TRBJ1-6
TGTGCCAGCAGCCTTCAGGGGAATAATTCACCCCTCCACTTT
CASSLQGNNSPLHF
>many|TRBV18|NA|TRBJ1-1
TGTGCCAGCTCACCGGCAGGGAACACTGAAGCTTTCTTT
CASSPAGNTEAFF
>many|TRBV19|NA|TRBJ2-7
TGTGCCAGTGGAGGACAATCGGCCTACGAGCAGTACTTC
CASGGQSAYEQYF
>many|TRBV7-2|NA|TRBJ1-2
TGTGCCAGCAGCTCGCGGGGGGTCCGTGGCTATGGCTACACCTTC
CASSSRGVRGYGYTF
>many|TRBV7-2|TRBD1|TRBJ1-4
TGTGCCAGCTCCAGGGGCAGACAGGGAGTCGTAACTAATGAAAAACTGTTTTTT
CASSRGRQGVVTNEKLFF
>NA|TRBV5-1|NA|TRBJ2-7
TGCGCCAGCAGCTTGGGGGTGGTTCCCTACGAGCAGTACTTC
CASSLGVVPYEQYF
>NA|TRBV30|TRBD2|TRBJ2-1
TGTGCCTGGAGTGACACTAGCGCACTCCCCTCGAGGGATGAGCAGTTCTTC
CAWSDTSALPSRDEQFF
>many|TRBV7-6|TRBD2|TRBJ2-7
TGTGCCAGCAGCTCGCCTAGCGGGGGGAACTACGAGCAGTACTTC
CASSSPSGGNYEQYF
>few|TRBV20-1|TRBD2|TRBJ2-5
TGCAGTGCTAGCGCGACTAGCGGGAGTCGGGAGACCCAGTACTTC
CSASATSGSRETQYF
>NA|TRBV2|NA|TRBJ2-5
TGTGCCAGCACCCGGGACATGGGAGAGACCCAGTACTTC
CASTRDMGETQYF
>few|TRBV15|TRBD2|TRBJ2-3
TGTGCCACCAGCAGAGCCAGCGGGGGTAGCACAGATACGCAGTATTTT
CATSRASGGSTDTQYF
>many|TRBV19|NA|TRBJ2-3
TGTGCCAGTAGTATAGGTGCAGGGGAACCAGATACGCAGTATTTT
CASSIGAGEPDTQYF
>NA|TRBV5-5|NA|TRBJ2-5
TGTGCCAGCAGCTTCAACCCGGAGTCCGGGGAGACCCAGTACTTC
CASSFNPESGETQYF
>NA|TRBV20-1|NA|TRBJ2-2
TGCAGTGCTCCCGATGTTAGGGTTAGCACCGGGGAGCTGTTTTTT
CSAPDVRVSTGELFF
>NA|TRBV5-6|TRBD1|TRBJ1-5
TGTGCCAGCAGCACCGACAGGGAGGTTGATCAGCCCCAGCATTTT
CASSTDREVDQPQHF
>many|TRBV4-1|NA|TRBJ2-3
TGCGCCAGCAGCCAAGATCCGCAGGGGAGCAGCGATACGCAGTATTTT
CASSQDPQGSSDTQYF
>few|TRBV19|NA|TRBJ1-6
TGTGCCATCGGAACAGGCGGCGCTCATAATTCACCCCTCCACTTT
CAIGTGGAHNSPLHF
>many|TRBV7-2|NA|TRBJ2-1
TGTGCCAGCAGCTTAGGAGTGGGCAGCAATGAGCAGTTCTTC
CASSLGVGSNEQFF
>many|TRBV7-2|TRBD1|TRBJ1-5
TGTGCCAGCAGCCCGGAACAGGGGCAAGGCAATCAGCCCCAGCATTTT
CASSPEQGQGNQPQHF
>NA|TRBV19|NA|TRBJ1-5
TGTGCCAGTAGTGCCATGGACGGGCCCCAGCATTTT
CASSAMDGPQHF
>NA|TRBV30|NA|TRBJ2-1
TGTGCCTGGATGCGGGGATCCTACAATGAGCAGTTCTTC
CAWMRGSYNEQFF
>many|TRBV7-2|NA|TRBJ1-4
TGTGCCAGCAGCTTAGATTGGGGGACGGAAAAACTGTTTTTT
CASSLDWGTEKLFF
>NA|TRBV19|TRBD1|TRBJ1-1
TGTGCCAGTAGTATGAGGGGGCTGGAGGAAGCTTTCTTT
CASSMRGLEEAFF
>NA|TRBV11-3|TRBD2|TRBJ2-7
TGTGCCAGCAGCTTAAAACTAGCGGGGACGTCCTACGAGCAGTACTTC
CASSLKLAGTSYEQYF
>many|TRBV11-3|TRBD2|TRBJ2-5
TGTGCCAGCAGCTGGACTAGAGGAGAGACCCAGTACTTC
CASSWTRGETQYF
>many|TRBV11-2|NA|TRBJ2-7
TGTGCCAGCAGCGAGGGGGACCCCTACGAGCAGTACTTC
CASSEGDPYEQYF
>few|TRBV6-2/TRBV6-3|TRBD2|TRBJ2-7
TGTGCCAGCTGGGAGGGCGTGAGCTCCTACGAGCAGTACTTC
CASWEGVSSYEQYF
>many|TRBV5-4|NA|TRBJ2-3
TGTGCCAGCAGCCCGGGACGTTCAGATACGCAGTATTTT
CASSPGRSDTQYF
>many|TRBV7-8|NA|TRBJ1-5
TGTGCCAGCAGCTTAGCCCAGGGTCATAGCAATCAGCCCCAGCATTTT
CASSLAQGHSNQPQHF
>NA|TRBV6-2/TRBV6-3|NA|TRBJ1-5
TGTGCCAGCAGCCGCTTCCCTCAGGATAGCAATCAGCCCCAGCATTTT
CASSRFPQDSNQPQHF
>many|TRBV6-2/TRBV6-3|NA|TRBJ1-5
TGTGCCAGCTGGGACATCCAGTGGAATCAGCCCCAGCATTTT
CASWDIQWNQPQHF
>many|TRBV6-1|NA|TRBJ1-4
TGTGCCAGCAGTTTCCACCCCGGGACACTCGATGAAAAACTGTTTTTT
CASSFHPGTLDEKLFF
>NA|TRBV20-1|TRBD1|TRBJ1-6
TGCAGTGCTAGAGTAGTCGGGACAGTTAATTCACCCCTCCACTTT
CSARVVGTVNSPLHF
>NA|TRBV19|TRBD1|TRBJ1-5
TGTGCCAGTAGCCCGACAGGGCCGGTTCAGCCCCAGCATTTT
CASSPTGPVQPQHF
>NA|TRBV19|NA|TRBJ1-2
TGTGCCAGTAGTATTGGCTTTTCCTATGGCTACACCTTC
CASSIGFSYGYTF
>few|TRBV29-1|TRBD1|TRBJ1-2
TGCAGCGTTGGACGGACAGGTTATGGCTACACCTTC
CSVGRTGYGYTF
>NA|TRBV5-1|TRBD1|TRBJ2-5
TGCGCCAGCAGCCCTCGGGACAGTATATCGTACCAAGAGACCCAGTACTTC
CASSPRDSISYQETQYF
>few|TRBV27|NA|TRBJ2-1
TGTGCCAGCAGTTTATGGGAATCCAATGAGCAGTTCTTC
CASSLWESNEQFF
>NA|TRBV7-3|NA|TRBJ1-6
TGTGCCAGCAGCTTAACCGGCAGGGTAGAATCACCCCTCCACTTT
CASSLTGRVESPLHF
>few|TRBV7-9|NA|TRBJ1-1
TGTGCCAGCAGCTTAGATAGCATCCTCTCGCGGGGGGCAGGAACTGAAGCTTTCTTT
CASSLDSILSRGAGTEAFF
>many|TRBV24-1|NA|TRBJ2-2
TGTGCCACCAGTGATTTGAGACCCGGGACCACAAACACCGGGGAGCTGTTTTTT
CATSDLRPGTTNTGELFF
>many|TRBV7-2|NA|TRBJ2-1
TGTGCCAGCAGCTTATTCAGGGAGGATGAGCAGTTCTTC
CASSLFREDEQFF
>many|TRBV7-2|NA|TRBJ2-1
TGTGCCAGCAGCTTACCCGGGCCCAATGAGCAGTTCTTC
CASSLPGPNEQFF
>NA|TRBV7-9|TRBD1|TRBJ2-3
TGTGCCAGCAGAAGACAGGGGGCGGCCACAGATACGCAGTATTTT
CASRRQGAATDTQYF
>many|TRBV7-2|NA|TRBJ1-1
TGTGCCAGCAGCTTAAACCCTGAAGCTTTCTTT
CASSLNPEAFF
>many|TRBV7-9|NA|TRBJ1-1
TGTGCCAGCAGCTTAAGTGGGTCCACAGGGAACACTGAAGCTTTCTTT
CASSLSGSTGNTEAFF
>many|TRBV7-2|TRBD1|TRBJ1-6
TGTGCCAGCAGCAAAGGGGGCCGGGTATCACCCCTCCACTTT
CASSKGGRVSPLHF
>NA|TRBV10-3|NA|TRBJ2-1
TGTGCCATCGGACGGTCGCCCGATCACAATGAGCAGTTCTTC
CAIGRSPDHNEQFF
>many|TRBV7-2|NA|TRBJ2-2
TGTGCCAGCCAAGGTATTCCACAGAACACCGGGGAGCTGTTTTTT
CASQGIPQNTGELFF